This TCR beta chain stems from a study of memory CD4+ T cells and cytomegalovirus serostatus. The sort gate was single viable CD3+CD4+CD8-CD45RO+ cells for memory CD4+ T cells. Authors' methods: Out-of-frame sequences were removed, leaving 2 million to 2.5 million distinct TCRbeta sequences. Profiling relied on immunoSEQ multiplex PCR, and the TCRdb table lists in-frame clones only, not all of them. From that table come the V and J calls and clone size; the DNA was used to work out D and trimming. The sample lists tens of thousands of clones, 70% to 85% occurring once. Per germline, CDR1 MNHEY and CDR2 SVGAGI. The CDR3 loop spans 13 amino acids. With 0 bases removed from V and 4 bases from J, the gap between germline ends came to 4 bases.

The source material was memory CD4+ T cells from blood. This TCR came from an adult in good health and CMV-seropositive. The chain is built from TRBV6-5 and TRBJ1-3, with D hard to call. The CDR3, as DNA: TGTGCCAGCAGTTACTCCCCCGGAAACACCATATATTTT. Translated: CASSYSPGNTIYF.